This record looks at one T cell receptor beta chain sequence and its context. Per the germline V gene, CDR1 is MDHEN and CDR2 is SYDVKM. Trimming removed 3 bases at V and 2 bases at J, with 8 bases between. This CDR3 is built from 13 residues. The PCR made use of 60 Vbeta and 13 Jbeta primers. Repertoires were generated with immunoSEQ multiplex PCR, while TCRdb's copy carries only in-frame clones and drops some. Found here are about 150,000 clones, about 75% of them singletons; the top ten hold about 11%. The sample belongs to a study of cytomegalovirus exposure and HLA in healthy donors. The chain links TRBV28 to TRBJ2-7, with D maybe TRBD1 (5 bases). The receptor was isolated from a man aged 18 to 29 in good health and CMV-seropositive. The specimen was PBMCs. CDR3 amino acids: CASSFQGPYEQYF. The CDR3 DNA sequence: TGTGCCAGCAGTTTTCAGGGCCCCTACGAGCAGTACTTC.